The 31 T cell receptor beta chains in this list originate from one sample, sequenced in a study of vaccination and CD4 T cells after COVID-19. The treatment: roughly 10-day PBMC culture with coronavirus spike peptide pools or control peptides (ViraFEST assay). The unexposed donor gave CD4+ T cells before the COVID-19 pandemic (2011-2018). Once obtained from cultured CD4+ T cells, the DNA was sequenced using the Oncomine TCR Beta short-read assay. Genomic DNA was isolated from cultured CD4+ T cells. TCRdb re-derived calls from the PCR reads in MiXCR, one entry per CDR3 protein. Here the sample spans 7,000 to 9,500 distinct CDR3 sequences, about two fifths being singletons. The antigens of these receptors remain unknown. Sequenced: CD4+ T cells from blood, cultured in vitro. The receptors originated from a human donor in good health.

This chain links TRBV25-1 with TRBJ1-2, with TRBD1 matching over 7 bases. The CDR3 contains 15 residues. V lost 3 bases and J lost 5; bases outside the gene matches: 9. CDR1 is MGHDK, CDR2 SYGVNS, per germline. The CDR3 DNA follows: TGTGCCAGCAGTGATGAGGAGGGGGCGAATTATGGCTACACCTTC. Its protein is CASSDEEGANYGYTF.

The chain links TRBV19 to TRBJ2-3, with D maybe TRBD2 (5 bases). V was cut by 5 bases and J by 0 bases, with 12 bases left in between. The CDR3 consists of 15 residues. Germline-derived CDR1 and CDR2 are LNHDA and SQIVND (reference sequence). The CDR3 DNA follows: TGTGCCAGTAGTGGGCTAGCTCCTAGCACAGATACGCAGTATTTT. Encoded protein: CASSGLAPSTDTQYF.

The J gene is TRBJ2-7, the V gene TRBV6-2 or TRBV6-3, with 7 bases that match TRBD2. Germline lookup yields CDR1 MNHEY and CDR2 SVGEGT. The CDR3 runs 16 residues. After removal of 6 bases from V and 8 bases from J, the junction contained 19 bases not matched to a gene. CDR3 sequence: CASSPIGGTGSTKQYF. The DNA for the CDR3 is TGTGCCAGCAGCCCTATCGGGGGGACGGGGTCTACGAAGCAGTACTTC.

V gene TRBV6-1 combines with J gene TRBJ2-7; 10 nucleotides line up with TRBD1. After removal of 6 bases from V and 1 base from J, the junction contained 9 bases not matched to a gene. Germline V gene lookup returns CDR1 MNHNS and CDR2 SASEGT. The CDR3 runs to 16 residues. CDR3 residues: CASRPPPGQGSYEQYF. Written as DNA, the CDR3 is TGTGCCAGCAGGCCCCCCCCGGGACAGGGGTCCTACGAGCAGTACTTC.

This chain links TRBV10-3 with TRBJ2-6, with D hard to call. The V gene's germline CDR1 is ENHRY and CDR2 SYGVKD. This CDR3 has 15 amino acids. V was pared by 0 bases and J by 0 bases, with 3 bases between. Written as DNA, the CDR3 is TGTGCCATCAGTGAGTCTAGCTCTGGGGCCAACGTCCTGACTTTC. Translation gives CAISESSSGANVLTF.

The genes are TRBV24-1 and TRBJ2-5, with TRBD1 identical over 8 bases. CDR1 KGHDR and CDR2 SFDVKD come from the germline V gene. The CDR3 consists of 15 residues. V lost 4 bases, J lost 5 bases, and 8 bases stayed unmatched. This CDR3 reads CATSELGQGQETQYF. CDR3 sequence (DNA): TGTGCCACCAGTGAACTTGGACAGGGCCAGGAGACCCAGTACTTC.

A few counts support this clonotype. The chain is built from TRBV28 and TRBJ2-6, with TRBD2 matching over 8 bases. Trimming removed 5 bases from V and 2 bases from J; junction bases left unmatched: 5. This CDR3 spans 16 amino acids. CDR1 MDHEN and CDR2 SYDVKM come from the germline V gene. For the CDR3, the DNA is TGTGCCAGCAGTCCCCGGGGGGGGACTGGGGCCAACGTCCTGACTTTC. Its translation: CASSPRGGTGANVLTF.

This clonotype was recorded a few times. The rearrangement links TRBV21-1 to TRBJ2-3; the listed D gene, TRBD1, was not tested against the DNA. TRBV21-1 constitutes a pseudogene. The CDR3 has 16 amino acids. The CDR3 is CASSDRQGASTDTQYF. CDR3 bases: TGTGCCAGCAGCGACCGACAGGGTGCTAGCACAGATACGCAGTATTTT.

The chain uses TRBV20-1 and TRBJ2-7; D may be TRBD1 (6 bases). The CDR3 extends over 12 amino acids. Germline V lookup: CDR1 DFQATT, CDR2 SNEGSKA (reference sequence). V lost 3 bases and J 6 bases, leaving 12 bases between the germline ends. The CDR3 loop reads CSARITGTEQYF. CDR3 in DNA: TGCAGTGCTAGGATAACAGGGACCGAGCAGTACTTC.

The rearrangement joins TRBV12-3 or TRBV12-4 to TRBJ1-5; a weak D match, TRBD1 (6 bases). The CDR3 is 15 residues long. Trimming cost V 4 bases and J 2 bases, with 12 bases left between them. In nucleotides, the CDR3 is TGTGCCAGCAGTTCCCTCAGGGGAGGCAATCAGCCCCAGCATTTT. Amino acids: CASSSLRGGNQPQHF.

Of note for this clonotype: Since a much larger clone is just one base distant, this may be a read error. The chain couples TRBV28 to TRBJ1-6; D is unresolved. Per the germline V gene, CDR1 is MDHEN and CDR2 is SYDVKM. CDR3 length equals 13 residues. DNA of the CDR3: TGTGCCAGCAGTAATTCCTATAATACACCCCTCCACTTT. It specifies CASSNSYNTPLHF.

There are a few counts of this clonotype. The CDR3 DNA follows: TGTGCCAGCAGCTCCCACAGGGGGAGTGGGACAGATACGCAGTATTTT. It yields the protein CASSSHRGSGTDTQYF. The rearrangement links TRBV5-4 to TRBJ2-3, with 8 nucleotides matching TRBD1. Trimming at V came to 3 bases and at J to 3 bases, leaving 9 bases not matched to a gene. This CDR3 region has 16 residues. Germline-derived CDR1 and CDR2 are SGHNT and YYREEE (reference sequence).

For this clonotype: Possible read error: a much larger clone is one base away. The CDR3 sequence: CAGSLVKETQYF. CDR3 DNA: TGTGCCGGCAGCTTAGTAAAAGAGACCCAGTACTTC. This rearrangement joins TRBV7-2 to TRBJ2-5; D not resolved. This CDR3 has 12 amino acids. Germline loops: CDR1 SGHTA, CDR2 FQGNSA.

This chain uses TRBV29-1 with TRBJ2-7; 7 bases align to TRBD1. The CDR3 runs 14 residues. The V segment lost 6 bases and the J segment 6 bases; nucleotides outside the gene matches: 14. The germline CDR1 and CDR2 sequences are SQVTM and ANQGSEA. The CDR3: CSVSDRVRLSEQYF. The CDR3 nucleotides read TGCAGCGTCAGTGACAGGGTGAGGTTATCCGAGCAGTACTTC.

CDR3 coding DNA: TGTGCCAGCAGCTTACCGGGACACCAAGAGACCCAGTACTTC. Protein sequence: CASSLPGHQETQYF. This rearrangement joins TRBV5-4 to TRBJ2-5, with D perhaps given as TRBD1 or TRBD2 (5 bases each). V was cut by 2 bases and J by 0 bases, with 8 bases left in between. Germline CDR1 and CDR2: SGHNT and YYREEE (reference sequence). The CDR3 has 14 amino acids.

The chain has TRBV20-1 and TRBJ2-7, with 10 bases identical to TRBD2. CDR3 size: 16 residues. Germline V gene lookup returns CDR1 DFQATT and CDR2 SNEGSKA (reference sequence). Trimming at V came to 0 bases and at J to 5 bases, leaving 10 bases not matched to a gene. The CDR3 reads CSARDRPSGRLNEQYF. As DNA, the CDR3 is TGCAGTGCTAGAGATCGTCCTAGCGGGAGACTTAACGAGCAGTACTTC.

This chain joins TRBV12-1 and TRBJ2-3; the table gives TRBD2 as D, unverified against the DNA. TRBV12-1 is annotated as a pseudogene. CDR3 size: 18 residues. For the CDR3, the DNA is TGTGCCAGCACCTTTCTACTAGCGGGAGCGGGGAGCACAGATACGCAGTATTTT. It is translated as CASTFLLAGAGSTDTQYF.

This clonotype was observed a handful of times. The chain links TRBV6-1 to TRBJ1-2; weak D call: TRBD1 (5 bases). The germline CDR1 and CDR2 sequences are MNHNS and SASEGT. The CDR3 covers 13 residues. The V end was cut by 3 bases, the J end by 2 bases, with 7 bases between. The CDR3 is CASSDRGNYGYTF. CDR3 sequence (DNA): TGTGCCAGCAGTGATCGGGGCAACTATGGCTACACCTTC.

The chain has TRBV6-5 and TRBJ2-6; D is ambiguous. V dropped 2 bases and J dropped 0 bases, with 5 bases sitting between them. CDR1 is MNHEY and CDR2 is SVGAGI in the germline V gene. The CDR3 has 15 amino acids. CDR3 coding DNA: TGTGCCAGCAGTTACGGGCGCTCTGGGGCCAACGTCCTGACTTTC. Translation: CASSYGRSGANVLTF.

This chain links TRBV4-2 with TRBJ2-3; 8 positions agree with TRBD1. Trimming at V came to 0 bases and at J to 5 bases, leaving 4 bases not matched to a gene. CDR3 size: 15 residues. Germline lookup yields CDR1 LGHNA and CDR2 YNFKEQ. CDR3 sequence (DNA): TGTGCCAGCAGCCAAGATCAGGGGGCTCGAGATACGCAGTATTTT. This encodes CASSQDQGARDTQYF.

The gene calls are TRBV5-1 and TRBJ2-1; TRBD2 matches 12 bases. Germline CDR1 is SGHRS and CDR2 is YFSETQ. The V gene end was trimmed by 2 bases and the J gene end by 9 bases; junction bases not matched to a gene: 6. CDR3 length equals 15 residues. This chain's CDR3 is CASSFGTSGQGEQFF. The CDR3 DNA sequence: TGCGCCAGCAGCTTTGGGACTAGCGGGCAGGGTGAGCAGTTCTTC.

CDR3 amino acids: CASNEPGTGVSGANVLTF. The CDR3, as DNA: TGTGCCAGCAACGAACCCGGGACAGGGGTATCCGGGGCCAACGTCCTGACTTTC. This chain connects TRBV7-3 to TRBJ2-6, with 10 bases fitting TRBD1. This CDR3 comprises 18 residues. With V trimmed by 7 bases and J by 4 bases, 13 bases remained unmatched. Looked up from germline, CDR1 is SGHTA and CDR2 is FQGTGA.

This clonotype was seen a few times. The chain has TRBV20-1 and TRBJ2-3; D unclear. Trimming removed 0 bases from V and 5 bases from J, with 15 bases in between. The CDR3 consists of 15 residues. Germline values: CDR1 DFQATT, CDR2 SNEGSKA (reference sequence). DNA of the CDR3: TGCAGTGCTAGAGATCCGGCTCTCGGCATAGATACGCAGTATTTT. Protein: CSARDPALGIDTQYF.

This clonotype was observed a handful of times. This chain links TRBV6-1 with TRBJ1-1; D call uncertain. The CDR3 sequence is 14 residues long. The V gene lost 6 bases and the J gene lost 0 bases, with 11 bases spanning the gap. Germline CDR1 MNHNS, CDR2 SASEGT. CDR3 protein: CASRRPTVNTEAFF. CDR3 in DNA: TGTGCCAGCAGGCGACCCACGGTGAACACTGAAGCTTTCTTT.

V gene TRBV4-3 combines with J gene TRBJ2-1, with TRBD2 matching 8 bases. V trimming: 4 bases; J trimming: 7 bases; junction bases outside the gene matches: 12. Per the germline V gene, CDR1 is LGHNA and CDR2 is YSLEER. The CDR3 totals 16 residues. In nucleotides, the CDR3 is TGCGCCAGCAGCCCCTCCGGGGCGGGAGGCTGGAATGAGCAGTTCTTC. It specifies CASSPSGAGGWNEQFF.

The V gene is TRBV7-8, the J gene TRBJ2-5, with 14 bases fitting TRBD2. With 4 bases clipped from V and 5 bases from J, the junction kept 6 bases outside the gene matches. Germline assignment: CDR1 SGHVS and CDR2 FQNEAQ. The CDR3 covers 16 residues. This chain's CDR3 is CASSWGTSGGWETQYF. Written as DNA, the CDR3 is TGTGCCAGCAGCTGGGGGACTAGCGGGGGTTGGGAGACCCAGTACTTC.

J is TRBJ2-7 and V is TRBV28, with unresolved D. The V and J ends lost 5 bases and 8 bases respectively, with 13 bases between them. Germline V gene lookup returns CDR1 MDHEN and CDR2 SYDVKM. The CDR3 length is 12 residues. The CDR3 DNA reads TGTGCCAGCAGTGAGCAGTTCGTTAAGCAGTACTTC. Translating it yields CASSEQFVKQYF.

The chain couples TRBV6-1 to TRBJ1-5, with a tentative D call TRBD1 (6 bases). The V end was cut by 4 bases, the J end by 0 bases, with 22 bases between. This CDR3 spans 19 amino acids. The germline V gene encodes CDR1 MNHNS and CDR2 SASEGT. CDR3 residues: CASSVSVRSGTSSNQPQHF. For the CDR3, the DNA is TGTGCCAGCAGTGTGTCCGTAAGATCCGGGACATCTAGCAATCAGCCCCAGCATTTT.

This chain's CDR3 is CASSFDSDQPQHF. CDR3 sequence (DNA): TGTGCCAGTAGTTTCGACAGTGATCAGCCCCAGCATTTT. The chain employs TRBV19 and TRBJ1-5; weak D call: TRBD1 (5 bases). CDR1 is LNHDA, CDR2 SQIVND, per germline (reference sequence). The CDR3 has 13 residues. With 5 bases removed from V and 5 bases from J, the gap between germline ends came to 10 bases.

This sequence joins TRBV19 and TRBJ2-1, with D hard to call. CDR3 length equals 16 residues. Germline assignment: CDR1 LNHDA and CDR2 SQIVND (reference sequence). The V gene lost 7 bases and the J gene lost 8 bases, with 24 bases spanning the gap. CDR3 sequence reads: CASMPEPPMKGDEQFF. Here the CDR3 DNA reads TGTGCCAGTATGCCTGAGCCCCCGATGAAGGGCGATGAGCAGTTCTTC.

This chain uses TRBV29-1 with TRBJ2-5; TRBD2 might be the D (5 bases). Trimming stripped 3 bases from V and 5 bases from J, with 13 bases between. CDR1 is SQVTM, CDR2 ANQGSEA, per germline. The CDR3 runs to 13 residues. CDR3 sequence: CSVEVVSGETQYF. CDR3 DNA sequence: TGCAGCGTTGAGGTAGTCTCGGGGGAGACCCAGTACTTC. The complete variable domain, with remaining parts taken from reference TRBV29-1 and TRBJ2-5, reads SAVISQKPSRDICQRGTSLTIQCQVDSQVTMMFWYRQQPGQSLTLIATANQGSEATYESGFVIDKFPISRPNLTFSTLTVSNMSPEDSSIYLCSVEVVSGETQYFGPGTRLLVL.